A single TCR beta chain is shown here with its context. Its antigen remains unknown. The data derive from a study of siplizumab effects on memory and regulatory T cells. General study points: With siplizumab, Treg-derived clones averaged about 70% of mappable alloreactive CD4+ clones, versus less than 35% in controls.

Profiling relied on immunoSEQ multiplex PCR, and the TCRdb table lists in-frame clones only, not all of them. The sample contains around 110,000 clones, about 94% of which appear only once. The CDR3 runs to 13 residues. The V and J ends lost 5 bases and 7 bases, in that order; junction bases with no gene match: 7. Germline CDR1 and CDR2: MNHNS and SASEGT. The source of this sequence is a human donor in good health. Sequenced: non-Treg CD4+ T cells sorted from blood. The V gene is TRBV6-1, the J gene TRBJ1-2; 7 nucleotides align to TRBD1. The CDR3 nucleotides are TGTGCCAGCAGTCGGGCAGGGGGGGCTGGCTACACCTTC. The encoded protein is CASSRAGGAGYTF.